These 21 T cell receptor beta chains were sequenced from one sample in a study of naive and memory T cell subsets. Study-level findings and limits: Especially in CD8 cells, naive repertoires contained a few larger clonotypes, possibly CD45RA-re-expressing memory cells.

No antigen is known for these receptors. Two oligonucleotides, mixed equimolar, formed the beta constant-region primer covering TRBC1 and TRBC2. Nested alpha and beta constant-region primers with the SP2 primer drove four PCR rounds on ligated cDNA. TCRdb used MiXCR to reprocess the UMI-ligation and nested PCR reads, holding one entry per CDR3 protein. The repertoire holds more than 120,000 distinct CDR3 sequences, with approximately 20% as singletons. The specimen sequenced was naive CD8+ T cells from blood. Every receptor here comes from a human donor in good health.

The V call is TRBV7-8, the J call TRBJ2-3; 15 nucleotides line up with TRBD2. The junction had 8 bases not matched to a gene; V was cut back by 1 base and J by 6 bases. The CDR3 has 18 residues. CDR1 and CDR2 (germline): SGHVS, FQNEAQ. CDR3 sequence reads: CASSLGTSGRAFWDTQYF. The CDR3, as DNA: TGTGCCAGCAGCTTAGGGACTAGCGGGAGGGCCTTCTGGGATACGCAGTATTTT.

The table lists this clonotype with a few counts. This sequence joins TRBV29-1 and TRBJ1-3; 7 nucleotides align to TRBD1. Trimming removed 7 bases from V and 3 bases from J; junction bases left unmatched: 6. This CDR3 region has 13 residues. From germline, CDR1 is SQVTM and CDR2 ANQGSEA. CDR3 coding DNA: TGCAGCGCCACAGGGGAGTATGGAAACACCATATATTTT. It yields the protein CSATGEYGNTIYF.

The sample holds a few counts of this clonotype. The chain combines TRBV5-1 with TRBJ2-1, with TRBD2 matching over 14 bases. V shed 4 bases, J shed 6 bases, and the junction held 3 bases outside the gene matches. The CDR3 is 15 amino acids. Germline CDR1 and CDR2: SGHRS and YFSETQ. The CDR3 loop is CASSTGTSGSNEQFF. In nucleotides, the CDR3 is TGCGCCAGCAGCACTGGGACTAGCGGGAGCAATGAGCAGTTCTTC. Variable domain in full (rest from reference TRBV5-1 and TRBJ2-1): KAGVTQTPRYLIKTRGQQVTLSCSPISGHRSVSWYQQTPGQGLQFLFEYFSETQRNKGNFPGRFSGRQFSNSRSEMNVSTLELGDSALYLCASSTGTSGSNEQFFGPGTRLTVL.

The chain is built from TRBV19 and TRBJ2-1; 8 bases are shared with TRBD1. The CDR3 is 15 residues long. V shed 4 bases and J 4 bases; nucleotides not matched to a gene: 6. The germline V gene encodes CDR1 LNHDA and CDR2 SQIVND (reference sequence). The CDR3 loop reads CASSTRTGRYNEQFF. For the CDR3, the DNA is TGTGCCAGTAGTACCCGGACAGGGCGATACAATGAGCAGTTCTTC.

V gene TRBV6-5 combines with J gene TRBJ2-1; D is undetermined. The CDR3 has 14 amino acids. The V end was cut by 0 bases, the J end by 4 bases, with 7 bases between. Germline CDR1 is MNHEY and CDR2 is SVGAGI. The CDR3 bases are TGTGCCAGCAGTTACTCTCTGCGATACAATGAGCAGTTCTTC. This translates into CASSYSLRYNEQFF.

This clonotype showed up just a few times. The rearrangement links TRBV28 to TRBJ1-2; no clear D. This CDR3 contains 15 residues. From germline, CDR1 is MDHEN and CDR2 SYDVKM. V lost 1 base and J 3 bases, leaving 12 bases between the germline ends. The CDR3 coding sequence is TGTGCCAGCAGTTTATCCCTAGGACGGCACTATGGCTACACCTTC. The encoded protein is CASSLSLGRHYGYTF.

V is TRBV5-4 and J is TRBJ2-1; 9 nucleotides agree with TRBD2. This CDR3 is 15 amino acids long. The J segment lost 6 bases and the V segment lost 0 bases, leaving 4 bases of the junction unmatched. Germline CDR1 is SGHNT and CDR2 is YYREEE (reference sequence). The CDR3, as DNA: TGTGCCAGCAGCTTGGTGGTAGCGGGAGTCAATGAGCAGTTCTTC. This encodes CASSLVVAGVNEQFF.

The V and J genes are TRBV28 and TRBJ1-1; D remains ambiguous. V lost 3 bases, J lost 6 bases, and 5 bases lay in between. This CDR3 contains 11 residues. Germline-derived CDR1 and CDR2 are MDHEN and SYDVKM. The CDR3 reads CASSFNSEAFF. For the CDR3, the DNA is TGTGCCAGCAGTTTCAATTCTGAAGCTTTCTTT.

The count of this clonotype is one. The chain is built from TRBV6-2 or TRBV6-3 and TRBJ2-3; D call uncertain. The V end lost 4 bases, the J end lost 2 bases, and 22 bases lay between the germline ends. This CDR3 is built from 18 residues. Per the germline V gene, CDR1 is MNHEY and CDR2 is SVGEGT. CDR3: CASSSILVSAADTDTQYF. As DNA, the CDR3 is TGTGCCAGCAGTTCCATTCTCGTTTCGGCGGCAGACACAGATACGCAGTATTTT.

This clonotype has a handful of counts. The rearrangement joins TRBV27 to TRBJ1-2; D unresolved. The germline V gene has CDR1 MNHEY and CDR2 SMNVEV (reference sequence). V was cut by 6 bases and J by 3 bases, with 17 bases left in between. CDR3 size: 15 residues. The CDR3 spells CASSPSRAGYYGYTF. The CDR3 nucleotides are TGTGCCAGCAGCCCCTCACGCGCAGGCTACTATGGCTACACCTTC.

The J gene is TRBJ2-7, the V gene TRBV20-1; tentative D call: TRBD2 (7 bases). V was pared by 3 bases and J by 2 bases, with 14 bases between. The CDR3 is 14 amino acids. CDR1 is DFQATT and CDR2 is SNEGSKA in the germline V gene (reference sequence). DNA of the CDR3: TGCAGTGCTAGGATCACGGGGGGCCCCTACGAGCAGTACTTC. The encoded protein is CSARITGGPYEQYF.

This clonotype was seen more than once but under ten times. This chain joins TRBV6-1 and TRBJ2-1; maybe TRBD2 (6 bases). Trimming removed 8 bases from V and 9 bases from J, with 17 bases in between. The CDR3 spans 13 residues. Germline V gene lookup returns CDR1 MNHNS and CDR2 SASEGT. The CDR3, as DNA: TGTGCCAGCCCGAGGGTGGCCGGGGGTGAGCAGTTCTTC. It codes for CASPRVAGGEQFF.

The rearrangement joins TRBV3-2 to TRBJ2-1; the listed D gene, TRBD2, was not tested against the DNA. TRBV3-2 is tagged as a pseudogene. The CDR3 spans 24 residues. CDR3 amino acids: CASSQVSRAGEDPSGRFPYNEQFF. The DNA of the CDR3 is TGTGCCAGCAGCCAAGTCTCCAGGGCAGGGGAAGACCCTAGCGGGAGGTTTCCATACAATGAGCAGTTCTTC.

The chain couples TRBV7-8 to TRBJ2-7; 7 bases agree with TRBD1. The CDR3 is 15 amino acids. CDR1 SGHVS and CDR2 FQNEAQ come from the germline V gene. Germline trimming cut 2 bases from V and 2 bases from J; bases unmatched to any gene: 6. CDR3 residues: CASSLTQQGTYEQYF. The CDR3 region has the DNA TGTGCCAGCAGCTTAACCCAACAGGGGACCTACGAGCAGTACTTC.

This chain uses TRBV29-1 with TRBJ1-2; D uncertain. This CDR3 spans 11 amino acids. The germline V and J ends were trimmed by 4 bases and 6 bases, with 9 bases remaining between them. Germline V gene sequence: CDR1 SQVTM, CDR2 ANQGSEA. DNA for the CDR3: TGCAGCGTTGTTAGGAGAGATGGCTACACCTTC. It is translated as CSVVRRDGYTF.

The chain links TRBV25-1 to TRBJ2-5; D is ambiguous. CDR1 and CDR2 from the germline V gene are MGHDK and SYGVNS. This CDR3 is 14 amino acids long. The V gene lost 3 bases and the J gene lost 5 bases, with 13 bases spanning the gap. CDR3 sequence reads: CASSDSAGVETQYF. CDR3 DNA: TGTGCCAGCAGTGATTCTGCAGGCGTGGAGACCCAGTACTTC. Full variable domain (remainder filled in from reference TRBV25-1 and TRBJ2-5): EADIYQTPRYLVIGTGKKITLECSQTMGHDKMYWYQQDPGMELHLIHYSYGVNSTEKGDLSSESTVSRIRTEHFPLTLESARPSHTSQYLCASSDSAGVETQYFGPGTRLLVL.

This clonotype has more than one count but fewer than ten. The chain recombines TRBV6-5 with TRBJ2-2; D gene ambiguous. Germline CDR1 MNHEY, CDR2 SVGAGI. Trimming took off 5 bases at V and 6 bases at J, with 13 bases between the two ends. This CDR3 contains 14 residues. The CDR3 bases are TGTGCCAGCAGTCTGGGAAGCCAGGCCGGGGAGCTGTTTTTT. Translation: CASSLGSQAGELFF.

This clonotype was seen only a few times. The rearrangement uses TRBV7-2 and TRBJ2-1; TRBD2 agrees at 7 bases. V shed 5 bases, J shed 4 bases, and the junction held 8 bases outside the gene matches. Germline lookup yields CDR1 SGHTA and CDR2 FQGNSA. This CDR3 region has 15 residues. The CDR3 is CASSRGLAEYNEQFF. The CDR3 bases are TGTGCCAGCAGCCGAGGGCTAGCGGAATACAATGAGCAGTTCTTC.

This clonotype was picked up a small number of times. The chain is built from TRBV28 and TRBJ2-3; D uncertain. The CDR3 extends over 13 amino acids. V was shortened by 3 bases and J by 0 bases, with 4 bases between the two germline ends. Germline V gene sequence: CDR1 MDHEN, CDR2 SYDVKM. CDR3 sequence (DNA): TGTGCCAGCAGTTTCGAGAGCACAGATACGCAGTATTTT. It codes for CASSFESTDTQYF.

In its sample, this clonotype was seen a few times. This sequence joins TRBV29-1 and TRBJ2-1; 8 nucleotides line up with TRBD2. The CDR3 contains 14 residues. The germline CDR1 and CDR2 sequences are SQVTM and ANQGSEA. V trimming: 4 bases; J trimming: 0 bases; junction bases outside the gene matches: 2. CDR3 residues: CSVVSGSSYNEQFF. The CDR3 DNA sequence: TGCAGCGTTGTGAGCGGGAGCTCCTACAATGAGCAGTTCTTC.

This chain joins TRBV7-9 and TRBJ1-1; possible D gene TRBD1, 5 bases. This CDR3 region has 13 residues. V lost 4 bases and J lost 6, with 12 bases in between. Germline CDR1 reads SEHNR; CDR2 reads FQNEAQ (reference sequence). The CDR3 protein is CASSSDGAAEAFF. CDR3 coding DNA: TGTGCCAGCAGCTCCGATGGGGCTGCTGAAGCTTTCTTT.